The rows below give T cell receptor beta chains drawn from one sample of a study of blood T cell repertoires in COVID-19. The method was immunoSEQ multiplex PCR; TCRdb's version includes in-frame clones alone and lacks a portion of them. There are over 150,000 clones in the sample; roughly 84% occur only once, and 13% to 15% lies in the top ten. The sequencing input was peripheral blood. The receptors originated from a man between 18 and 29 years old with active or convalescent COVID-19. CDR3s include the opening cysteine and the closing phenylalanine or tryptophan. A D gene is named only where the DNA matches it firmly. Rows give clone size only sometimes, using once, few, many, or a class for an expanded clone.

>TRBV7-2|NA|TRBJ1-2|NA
CASSQRRAANYGYTF
TGTGCCAGCAGCCAAAGAAGAGCCGCAAACTATGGCTACACCTTC
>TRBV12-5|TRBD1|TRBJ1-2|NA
CASGLGPDQGQGVLECNYGYTF
TGTGCTAGTGGTTTGGGACCCGACCAGGGACAGGGTGTATTGGAATGTAACTATGGCTACACCTTC
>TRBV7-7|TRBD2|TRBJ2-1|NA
CASSIAGGPYNEQFF
TGTGCCAGCAGCATAGCGGGGGGGCCCTACAATGAGCAGTTCTTC
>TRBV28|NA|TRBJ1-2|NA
CASSSGWDYGYTF
TGTGCCAGCAGTTCAGGGTGGGACTATGGCTACACCTTC
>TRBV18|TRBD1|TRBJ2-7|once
CASSPNPTGGHEQYF
TGTGCCAGCTCACCAAACCCGACAGGGGGGCACGAGCAGTACTTC
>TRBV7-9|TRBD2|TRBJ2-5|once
CAGGLTSRQETQYF
TGTGCTGGAGGTCTGACTAGCCGGCAAGAGACCCAGTACTTC
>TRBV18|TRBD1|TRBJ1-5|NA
CASSPKDRGRDQPQHF
TGTGCCAGCTCACCAAAGGACAGGGGGAGAGATCAGCCCCAGCATTTT
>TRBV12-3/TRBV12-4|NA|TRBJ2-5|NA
CASSSARVETQYF
TGTGCCAGCAGTTCTGCGAGGGTCGAGACCCAGTACTTC
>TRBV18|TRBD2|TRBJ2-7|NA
CASSPLPSGSPYEQYF
TGTGCCAGCTCACCACTGCCTAGCGGGAGCCCCTACGAGCAGTACTTC
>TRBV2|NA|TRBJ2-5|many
CASSSVGGETQYF
TGTGCCAGCAGCTCAGTAGGGGGAGAGACCCAGTACTTC
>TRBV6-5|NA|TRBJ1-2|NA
CASSRGQKHYGYTF
TGTGCCAGCAGTAGAGGACAGAAGCACTATGGCTACACCTTC
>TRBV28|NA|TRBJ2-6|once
CASSSTGSGANVLTF
TGTGCCAGCAGTTCAACAGGGTCTGGGGCCAACGTCCTGACTTTC
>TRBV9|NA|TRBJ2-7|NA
CASSVGGGTYEQYF
TGTGCCAGCAGCGTAGGTGGGGGGACCTACGAGCAGTACTTC
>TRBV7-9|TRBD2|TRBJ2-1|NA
CASSPTSGRANEQFF
TGTGCCAGCAGCCCGACTAGCGGGAGGGCCAATGAGCAGTTCTTC
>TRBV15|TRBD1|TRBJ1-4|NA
CATSRARGSNEKLFF
TGTGCCACCAGCAGAGCCAGGGGGTCTAATGAAAAACTGTTTTTT
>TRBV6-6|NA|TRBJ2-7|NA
CASSYPPSYEQYF
TGTGCCAGCAGTTACCCGCCCAGTTACGAGCAGTACTTC
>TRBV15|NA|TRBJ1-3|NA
CATSRGGRAIYF
TGTGCCACCAGCCGTGGAGGACGGGCCATATATTTT
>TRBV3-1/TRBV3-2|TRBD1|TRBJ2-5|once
CASSQARTGRRETQYF
TGTGCCAGCAGCCAAGCTCGGACAGGGCGGCGGGAGACCCAGTACTTC
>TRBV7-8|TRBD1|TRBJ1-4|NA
CASSPDRGGGKLFF
TGTGCCAGCAGCCCGGACAGGGGGGGTGGAAAACTGTTTTTT
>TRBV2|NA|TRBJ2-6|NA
CARKSAGANVLTF
TGTGCCAGAAAGTCGGCTGGGGCCAACGTCCTGACTTTC
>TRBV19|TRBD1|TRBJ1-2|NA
CASSIRPGGTGNYGYTF
TGTGCCAGTAGTATTCGGCCGGGCGGGACAGGCAACTATGGCTACACCTTC
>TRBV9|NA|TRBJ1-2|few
CASSPSQGSFGYTF
TGTGCCAGCAGCCCCTCGCAGGGATCCTTTGGCTACACCTTC
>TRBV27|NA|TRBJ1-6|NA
CASSLALANRNFNSPLHF
TGTGCCAGCAGTTTAGCCCTTGCGAACAGGAATTTTAATTCACCCCTCCACTTT
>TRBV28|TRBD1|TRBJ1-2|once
CASSTGQTYGYTF
TGTGCCAGCAGTACGGGACAGACCTATGGCTACACCTTC
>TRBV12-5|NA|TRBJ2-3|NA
CASGTGQLTDTQYF
TGTGCTAGTGGTACCGGACAGCTCACAGATACGCAGTATTTT
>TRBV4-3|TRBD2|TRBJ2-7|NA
CASSQDRGGRTYEQYF
TGCGCCAGCAGCCAAGATCGGGGCGGGAGGACCTACGAGCAGTACTTC
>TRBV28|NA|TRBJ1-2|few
CATFTAGGYTF
TGTGCCACCTTTACAGCGGGGGGCTACACCTTC
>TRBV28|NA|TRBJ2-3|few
CASRRTGFTDTQYF
TGTGCCAGCAGGCGGACTGGTTTCACAGATACGCAGTATTTT
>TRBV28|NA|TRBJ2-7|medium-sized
CASSPLEYEQYF
TGTGCCAGCAGCCCTCTAGAATACGAGCAGTACTTC
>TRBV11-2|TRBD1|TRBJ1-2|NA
CASSPIGTGGYGYTF
TGTGCCAGCAGTCCCATCGGAACAGGGGGCTATGGCTACACCTTC
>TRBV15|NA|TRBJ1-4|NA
CATSRVRGVGEKLFF
TGTGCCACCAGCAGAGTACGGGGGGTGGGCGAAAAACTGTTTTTT
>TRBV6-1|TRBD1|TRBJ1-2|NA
CASSEALRRTGRGGGYTF
TGTGCCAGCAGTGAAGCGCTTCGGCGGACAGGACGGGGTGGTGGCTACACCTTC
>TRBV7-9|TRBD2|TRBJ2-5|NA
CASSLGAGDGETQYF
TGTGCCAGCAGCTTAGGAGCGGGAGATGGGGAGACCCAGTACTTC
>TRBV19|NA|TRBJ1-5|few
CASSIQSNQPQHF
TGTGCCAGTAGTATACAGTCCAATCAGCCCCAGCATTTT
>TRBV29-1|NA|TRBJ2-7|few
CSVRSSLSEQYF
TGCAGCGTTCGTTCCTCTCTCTCCGAGCAGTACTTC
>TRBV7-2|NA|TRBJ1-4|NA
CASSFQATNEKLFF
TGTGCCAGCAGCTTCCAGGCCACTAATGAAAAACTGTTTTTT
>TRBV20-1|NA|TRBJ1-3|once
CSASPGVAGNTIYF
TGCAGTGCTAGTCCCGGGGTAGCAGGAAACACCATATATTTT
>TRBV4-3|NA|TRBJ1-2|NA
CASSREGSVVGYTF
TGCGCCAGCAGCCGTGAGGGATCCGTTGTGGGCTACACCTTC
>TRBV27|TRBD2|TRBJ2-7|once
CASRGTSGGDYEQYF
TGTGCCAGCAGGGGGACTAGCGGGGGAGACTACGAGCAGTACTTC
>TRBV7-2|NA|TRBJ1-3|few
CASSLGLTTYSGNTIYF
TGTGCCAGCAGCCTGGGACTTACAACTTACTCTGGAAACACCATATATTTT
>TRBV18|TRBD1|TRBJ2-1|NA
CASSPQDRAEQFF
TGTGCCAGCTCACCTCAGGACAGGGCCGAGCAGTTCTTC
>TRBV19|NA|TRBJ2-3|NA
CASSRTAADTQYF
TGTGCCAGTAGTCGGACTGCAGCAGATACGCAGTATTTT
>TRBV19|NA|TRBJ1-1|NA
CASSIDGRANTEAFF
TGTGCCAGTAGTATCGACGGCAGGGCTAACACTGAAGCTTTCTTT
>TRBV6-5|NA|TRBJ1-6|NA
CASSTSTGYSPLHF
TGTGCCAGCAGCACTTCCACAGGATATTCACCCCTCCACTTT
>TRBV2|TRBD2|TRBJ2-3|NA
CASSGTSASTDTQYF
TGTGCCAGCAGTGGTACTAGCGCTAGCACAGATACGCAGTATTTT